This T cell receptor beta chain was profiled in a study of beta chain features in type 1 diabetes. Isolated RNA was reverse transcribed in full, so expressed TCRB transcripts were sequenced. Sequencing was performed with immunoSEQ multiplex PCR; in TCRdb, only in-frame clones are kept and a portion is missing. Found here are 250,000 to 350,000 clones, around 13% of them singletons; the top ten hold over 5.5%. This clone has more than one count but fewer than ten. CDR1 is SGHDT, CDR2 YYEEEE, per germline. Between the trimmed V and J ends, which lost 0 bases and 2 bases, there was a span of 13 bases. CDR3 size: 16 residues.

Sequenced material: central memory CD4+ T cells from blood. The receptor was derived from a man younger than 40 in good health. V and J are TRBV5-6 and TRBJ2-3; no clear D. The CDR3 nucleotides are TGTGCCAGCAGCTTGGGGGCAGCCTCTACCACAGATACGCAGTATTTT. This gives the protein CASSLGAASTTDTQYF.